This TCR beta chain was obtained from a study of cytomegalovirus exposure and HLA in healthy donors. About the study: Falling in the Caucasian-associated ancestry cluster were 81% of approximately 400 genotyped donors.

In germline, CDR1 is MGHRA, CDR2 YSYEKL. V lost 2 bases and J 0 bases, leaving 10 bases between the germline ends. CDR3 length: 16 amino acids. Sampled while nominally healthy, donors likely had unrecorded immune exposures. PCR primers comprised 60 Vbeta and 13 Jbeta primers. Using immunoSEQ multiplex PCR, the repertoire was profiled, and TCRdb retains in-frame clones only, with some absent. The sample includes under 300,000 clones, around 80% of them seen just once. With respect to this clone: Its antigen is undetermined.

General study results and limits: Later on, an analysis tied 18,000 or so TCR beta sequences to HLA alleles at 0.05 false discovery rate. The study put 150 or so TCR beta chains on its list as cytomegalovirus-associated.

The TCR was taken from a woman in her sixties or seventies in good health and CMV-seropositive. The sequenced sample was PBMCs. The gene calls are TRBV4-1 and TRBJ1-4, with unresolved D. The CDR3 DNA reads TGCGCCAGCAGCCAACACACCGGGACAACTAATGAAAAACTGTTTTTT. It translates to CASSQHTGTTNEKLFF.